Listed here are 21 T cell receptor beta chains from one sample, sequenced in a study of blood T cell repertoires in COVID-19. Clones were sequenced by immunoSEQ multiplex PCR, and TCRdb holds only the in-frame ones, with some missing. The table includes approximately 140,000 clones, roughly 90% detected once. What was sequenced was PBMCs or T cells enriched from blood (not recorded which). The receptors here all came from a woman between 35 and 50 years old who had been exposed to COVID-19.

This sequence joins TRBV19 and TRBJ1-5; TRBD1 agrees at 8 bases. Trimming removed 6 bases from V and 3 bases from J; junction bases left unmatched: 7. The CDR3 is 15 residues long. CDR1 is LNHDA, CDR2 SQIVND, per germline (reference sequence). The CDR3, as DNA: TGTGCCAGTAGCGACGGACAGGGTCCCAATCAGCCCCAGCATTTT. Its translation: CASSDGQGPNQPQHF.

This chain joins TRBV6-1 and TRBJ1-5, with a possible D match to TRBD1 (5 bases). The V and J ends lost 6 bases and 7 bases respectively, with 16 bases between them. Germline V lookup: CDR1 MNHNS, CDR2 SASEGT. The CDR3 totals 14 residues. DNA for the CDR3: TGTGCCAGCAGGATATTGCAGGGTGGACAGCCCCAGCATTTT. Translated: CASRILQGGQPQHF.

V and J are TRBV7-9 and TRBJ2-3, with 9 bases that match TRBD1. The CDR3 contains 15 residues. Trimming took 1 base from V and 4 from J; bases not matched to a gene: 3. Germline-derived CDR1 and CDR2 are SEHNR and FQNEAQ (reference sequence). The DNA for the CDR3 is TGTGCCAGCAGCTTAGGGGACAGGGAGGCAGATACGCAGTATTTT. It specifies CASSLGDREADTQYF.

The chain links TRBV4-3 to TRBJ1-5; weak D call: TRBD1 (6 bases). The V and J ends lost 0 bases and 8 bases respectively, with 32 bases between them. The CDR3 contains 21 residues. Germline V gene sequence: CDR1 LGHNA, CDR2 YSLEER. CDR3 protein: CASSQDAVGRGALGAGEPQHF. The CDR3 nucleotides are TGCGCCAGCAGCCAAGATGCTGTGGGAAGGGGCGCCTTGGGGGCCGGGGAGCCCCAGCATTTT.

This clone was picked up one time. This sequence joins TRBV7-3 and TRBJ1-1; TRBD1 matches 11 bases. Per the germline V gene, CDR1 is SGHTA and CDR2 is FQGTGA. This CDR3 is 19 amino acids long. V trimming: 1 base; J trimming: 4 bases; junction bases outside the gene matches: 14. The CDR3 protein is CASSLIPRGTGTGGTEAFF. The DNA for the CDR3 is TGTGCCAGCAGCTTAATCCCAAGGGGCACCGGGACAGGGGGCACTGAAGCTTTCTTT.

This chain connects TRBV19 to TRBJ2-5; weak D call: TRBD1 (6 bases). V was clipped by 7 bases and J by 4 bases, with 22 bases between them. Per the germline V gene, CDR1 is LNHDA and CDR2 is SQIVND (reference sequence). The CDR3 is 16 amino acids. For the CDR3, the DNA is TGTGCCAGTACCAACAACGACAGGATCCAACCAGAGACCCAGTACTTC. This codes for CASTNNDRIQPETQYF.

The chain carries TRBV10-1 and TRBJ1-1, with TRBD1 as a possible D gene (5 bases). Between the trimmed V and J ends, which lost 0 bases and 9 bases, there was a span of 11 bases. The CDR3 sequence is 13 residues long. CDR1 WNHNN and CDR2 SYGVQD come from the germline V gene (reference sequence). CDR3 in DNA: TGCGCCAGCAGTGAGTCGGGGGGTCGGCAAGCTTTCTTT. Protein sequence: CASSESGGRQAFF.

V and J are TRBV18 and TRBJ2-7, with 16 nucleotides matching TRBD2. Germline trimming cut 2 bases from V and 0 bases from J; bases unmatched to any gene: 10. Germline CDR1 KGHSH, CDR2 LQKENI. This CDR3 is 20 amino acids long. CDR3 DNA: TGTGCCAGCTCACCAAGGGGACTAGCGGGAGGGTCCTTAAGCTCCTACGAGCAGTACTTC. Protein product: CASSPRGLAGGSLSSYEQYF.

The V and J genes are TRBV9 and TRBJ2-1; 7 bases are shared with TRBD2. The CDR3 covers 15 residues. Germline V lookup: CDR1 SGDLS, CDR2 YYNGEE. V shed 0 bases, J shed 0 bases, and the junction held 0 bases outside the gene matches. Written as DNA, the CDR3 is TGTGCCAGCAGCGTAGGACTAGCCTCCTACAATGAGCAGTTCTTC. Protein sequence: CASSVGLASYNEQFF.

The V gene is TRBV6-5, the J gene TRBJ1-5; TRBD1 aligns across 7 bases. The V gene's germline CDR1 is MNHEY and CDR2 SVGAGI. CDR3 size: 15 residues. J was trimmed by 3 bases and V by 5 bases; bases with no gene match: 7. CDR3 loop: CASSRQGRINQPQHF. The CDR3 coding sequence is TGTGCCAGCAGTCGACAGGGCAGAATCAATCAGCCCCAGCATTTT.

The rearrangement links TRBV5-1 to TRBJ2-3; TRBD2 aligns across 7 bases. CDR3 length: 16 residues. The V gene's germline CDR1 is SGHRS and CDR2 YFSETQ. After removal of 0 bases from V and 5 bases from J, the junction contained 9 bases not matched to a gene. The CDR3 DNA follows: TGCGCCAGCAGCTTGGGCCTAGCGGTAGAGGTAGATACGCAGTATTTT. Protein sequence: CASSLGLAVEVDTQYF.

The rearrangement links TRBV7-9 to TRBJ1-6, with no clear D. The CDR3 totals 13 residues. Germline assignment: CDR1 SEHNR and CDR2 FQNEAQ (reference sequence). Trimming took 1 base from V and 8 from J, leaving 6 bases between them. The CDR3: CASSLGRDSPLHF. As DNA, the CDR3 is TGTGCCAGCAGCTTAGGTCGGGATTCACCCCTCCACTTT.

The rearrangement uses TRBV6-5 and TRBJ2-1, with TRBD2 identical over 10 bases. Trimming at V came to 3 bases and at J to 7 bases, leaving 6 bases not matched to a gene. The CDR3 extends over 15 amino acids. Germline V lookup: CDR1 MNHEY, CDR2 SVGAGI. CDR3 coding DNA: TGTGCCAGCAGTTATGCTAGCGGGAGAAGGAATGAGCAGTTCTTC. It specifies CASSYASGRRNEQFF.

The chain employs TRBV28 and TRBJ1-2; D is possibly TRBD1 (5 bases). Germline V CDR1 and CDR2: MDHEN, SYDVKM. The V gene lost 3 bases and the J gene lost 4 bases, with 12 bases spanning the gap. This CDR3 is built from 14 residues. The CDR3 coding sequence is TGTGCCAGCAGTTTTGCGGGGGTCATCTATGGCTACACCTTC. Translation: CASSFAGVIYGYTF.

The V and J genes are TRBV28 and TRBJ2-7, with D possibly being TRBD1 (6 bases). Germline V gene lookup returns CDR1 MDHEN and CDR2 SYDVKM. V was shortened by 11 bases and J by 1 base, with 15 bases between the two germline ends. The CDR3 runs 13 residues. CDR3: CAGNAQGSYEQYF. For the CDR3, the DNA is TGTGCCGGAAATGCACAGGGTTCCTACGAGCAGTACTTC.

The chain links TRBV28 to TRBJ1-2, with 10 nucleotides matching TRBD1. J was trimmed by 2 bases and V by 7 bases; bases with no gene match: 10. The CDR3 extends over 16 amino acids. Germline V gene sequence: CDR1 MDHEN, CDR2 SYDVKM. CDR3 coding DNA: TGTGCCAGCACAGACAGGGGGCAGAGGGGGAACTATGGCTACACCTTC. Translating gives CASTDRGQRGNYGYTF.

The rearrangement links TRBV6-4 to TRBJ2-3; D is uncertain. Germline V lookup: CDR1 MRHNA, CDR2 SNTAGT. This CDR3 is 15 amino acids long. Trimming cost V 0 bases and J 1 base, with 8 bases left between them. Written as DNA, the CDR3 is TGTGCCAGCAGTGACTCGGGCACTGGCACAGATACGCAGTATTTT. Protein product: CASSDSGTGTDTQYF.

The chain joins TRBV5-1 to TRBJ1-2; D is perhaps TRBD1 (6 bases). Germline values: CDR1 SGHRS, CDR2 YFSETQ. The CDR3 extends over 16 amino acids. The V end lost 3 bases, the J end lost 2 bases, and 17 bases lay between the germline ends. The CDR3 is CASSSGTLPRNYGYTF. The CDR3 bases are TGCGCCAGCAGCTCTGGGACACTTCCCCGGAACTATGGCTACACCTTC.

The chain carries TRBV7-2 and TRBJ1-2; D gene unclear. Trimming took 5 bases from V and 5 from J, leaving 18 bases between them. Per germline, CDR1 SGHTA and CDR2 FQGNSA. The CDR3 totals 15 residues. CDR3 in amino acids: CASSPYLSGVYGYTF. CDR3 bases: TGTGCCAGCAGCCCATACCTCTCGGGTGTTTATGGCTACACCTTC.

The gene calls are TRBV5-1 and TRBJ1-2, with TRBD1 as a possible D gene (6 bases). Germline CDR1 and CDR2: SGHRS and YFSETQ. Deletions cut 2 bases from V and 6 bases from J, with 8 bases between. This CDR3 is built from 12 residues. Here the CDR3 DNA reads TGCGCCAGCAGCTTTCAGGGGCATGGCTACACCTTC. Translating gives CASSFQGHGYTF.

The chain joins TRBV5-4 to TRBJ2-5, with D perhaps matching TRBD2 (6 bases). The ends were cut back, 4 bases at V and 0 bases at J, with 16 bases in the middle. Germline values: CDR1 SGHNT, CDR2 YYREEE (reference sequence). The CDR3 spans 16 residues. The CDR3 nucleotides read TGTGCCAGCAGCCCGGACTACCTTAAGTACCAAGAGACCCAGTACTTC. Protein: CASSPDYLKYQETQYF.